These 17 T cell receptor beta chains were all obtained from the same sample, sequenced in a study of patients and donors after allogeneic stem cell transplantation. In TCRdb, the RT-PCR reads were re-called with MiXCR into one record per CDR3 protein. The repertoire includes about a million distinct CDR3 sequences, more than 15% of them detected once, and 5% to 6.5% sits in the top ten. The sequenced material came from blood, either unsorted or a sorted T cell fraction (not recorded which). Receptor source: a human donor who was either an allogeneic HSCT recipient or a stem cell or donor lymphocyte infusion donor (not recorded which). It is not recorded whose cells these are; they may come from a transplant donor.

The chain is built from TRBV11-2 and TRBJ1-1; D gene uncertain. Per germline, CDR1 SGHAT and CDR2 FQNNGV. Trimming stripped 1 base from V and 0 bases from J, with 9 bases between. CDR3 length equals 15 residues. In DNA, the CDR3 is TGTGCCAGCAGCTTAGGTCCCGAAATGAACACTGAAGCTTTCTTT. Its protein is CASSLGPEMNTEAFF.

The CDR3 DNA reads as TGTGCCAGCAGCTCCCTAGCGGGAGGGCCTATCACCGGGGAGCTGTTTTTT. It specifies CASSSLAGGPITGELFF. The chain links TRBV7-9 to TRBJ2-2, with 12 bases lining up with TRBD2. This CDR3 region has 17 residues. Germline loops: CDR1 SEHNR, CDR2 FQNEAQ (reference sequence). The V segment lost 4 bases and the J segment 4 bases; nucleotides outside the gene matches: 7.

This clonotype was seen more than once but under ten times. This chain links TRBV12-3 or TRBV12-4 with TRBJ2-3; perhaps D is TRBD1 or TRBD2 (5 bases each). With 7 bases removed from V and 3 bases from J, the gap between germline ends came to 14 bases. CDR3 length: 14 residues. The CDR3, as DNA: TGTGCCAGCAATGCAGGGAGAGGGACAGATACGCAGTATTTT. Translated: CASNAGRGTDTQYF.

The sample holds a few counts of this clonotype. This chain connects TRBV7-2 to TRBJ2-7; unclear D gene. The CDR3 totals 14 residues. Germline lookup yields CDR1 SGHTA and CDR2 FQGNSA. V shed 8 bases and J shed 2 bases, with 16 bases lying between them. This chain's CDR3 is CASSPDGIAYEQYF. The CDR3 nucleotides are TGTGCCAGCTCCCCCGACGGAATAGCCTACGAGCAGTACTTC. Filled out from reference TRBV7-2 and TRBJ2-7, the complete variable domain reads GAGVSQSPSNKVTEKGKDVELRCDPISGHTALYWYRQSLGQGLEFLIYFQGNSAPDKSGLPSDRFSAERTGGSVSTLTIQRTQQEDSAVYLCASSPDGIAYEQYFGPGTRLTVT.

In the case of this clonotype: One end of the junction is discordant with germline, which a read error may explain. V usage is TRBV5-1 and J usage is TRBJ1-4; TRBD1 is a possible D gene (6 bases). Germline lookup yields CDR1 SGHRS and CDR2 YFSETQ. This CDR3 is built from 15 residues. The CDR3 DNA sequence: TGCGCCAGCAGCTTGCTGGGGGCCGAGCGGGAAAAACTGTTTTTC. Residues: CASSLLGAEREKLFF.

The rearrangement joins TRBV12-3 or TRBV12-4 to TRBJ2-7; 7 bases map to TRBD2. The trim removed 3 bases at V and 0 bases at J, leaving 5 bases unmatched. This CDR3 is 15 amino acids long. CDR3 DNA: TGTGCCAGCAGTTTCGGCGGGAGAAGCTCCTACGAGCAGTACTTC. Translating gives CASSFGGRSSYEQYF.

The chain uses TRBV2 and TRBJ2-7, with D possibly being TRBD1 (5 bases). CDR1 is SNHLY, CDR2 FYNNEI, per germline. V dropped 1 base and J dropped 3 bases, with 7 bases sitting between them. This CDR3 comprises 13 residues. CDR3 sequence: CASSEVRGYEQYF. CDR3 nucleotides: TGTGCCAGCAGTGAAGTTAGGGGCTACGAGCAGTACTTC. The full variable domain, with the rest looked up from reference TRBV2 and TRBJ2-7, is EPEVTQTPSHQVTQMGQEVILRCVPISNHLYFYWYRQILGQKVEFLVSFYNNEISEKSEIFDDQFSVERPDGSNFTLKIRSTKLEDSAMYFCASSEVRGYEQYFGPGTRLTVT.

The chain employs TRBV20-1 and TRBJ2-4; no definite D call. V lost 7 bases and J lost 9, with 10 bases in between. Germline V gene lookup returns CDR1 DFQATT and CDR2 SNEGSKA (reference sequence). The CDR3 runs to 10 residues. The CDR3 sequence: CSVPNIIQYF. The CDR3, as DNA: TGCAGTGTACCAAATATCATTCAGTACTTC.

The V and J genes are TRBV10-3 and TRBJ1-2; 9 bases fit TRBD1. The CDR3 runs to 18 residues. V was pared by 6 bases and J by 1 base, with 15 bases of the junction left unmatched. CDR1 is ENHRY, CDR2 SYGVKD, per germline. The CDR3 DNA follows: TGTGCCATCAGGGATACCGGGACAGGGTCTGTCTTTAACTATGGCTACACCTTC. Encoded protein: CAIRDTGTGSVFNYGYTF.

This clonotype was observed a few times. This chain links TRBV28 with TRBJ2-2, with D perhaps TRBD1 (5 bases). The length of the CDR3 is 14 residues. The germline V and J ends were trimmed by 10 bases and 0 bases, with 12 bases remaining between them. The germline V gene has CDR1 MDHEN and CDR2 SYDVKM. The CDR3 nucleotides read TGTGCCACACTTGGGGCAGCGAACACCGGGGAGCTGTTTTTT. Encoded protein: CATLGAANTGELFF.

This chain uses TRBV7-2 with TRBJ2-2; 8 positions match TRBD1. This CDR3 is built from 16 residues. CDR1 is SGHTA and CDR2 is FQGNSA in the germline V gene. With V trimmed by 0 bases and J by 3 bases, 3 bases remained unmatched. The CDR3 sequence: CASSLALDRDTGELFF. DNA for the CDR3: TGTGCCAGCAGCTTAGCGCTGGACAGGGACACCGGGGAGCTGTTTTTT.

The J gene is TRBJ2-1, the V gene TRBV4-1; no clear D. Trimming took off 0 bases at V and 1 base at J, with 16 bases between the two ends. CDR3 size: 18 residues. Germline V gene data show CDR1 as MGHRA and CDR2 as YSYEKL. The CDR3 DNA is TGCGCCAGCAGCCAAGATCTGGGTGAGCGTTGGTCCTACAATGAGCAGTTCTTC. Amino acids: CASSQDLGERWSYNEQFF.

The CDR3 sequence is CASSKVEDTQYF. CDR3 coding DNA: TGTGCCAGCAGTAAGGTAGAAGATACGCAGTATTTT. The rearrangement joins TRBV12-3 or TRBV12-4 to TRBJ2-3; D is ambiguous. The CDR3 length is 12 residues. The ends were cut back, 5 bases at V and 5 bases at J, with 8 bases in the middle.

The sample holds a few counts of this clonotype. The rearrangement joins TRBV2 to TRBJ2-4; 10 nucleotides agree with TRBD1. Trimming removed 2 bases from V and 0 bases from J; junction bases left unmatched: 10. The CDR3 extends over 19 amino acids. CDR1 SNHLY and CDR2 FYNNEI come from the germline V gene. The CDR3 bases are TGTGCCAGCAGTGAACCGGGGACAGGGGTCGAGGTAGCCAAAAACATTCAGTACTTC. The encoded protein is CASSEPGTGVEVAKNIQYF.

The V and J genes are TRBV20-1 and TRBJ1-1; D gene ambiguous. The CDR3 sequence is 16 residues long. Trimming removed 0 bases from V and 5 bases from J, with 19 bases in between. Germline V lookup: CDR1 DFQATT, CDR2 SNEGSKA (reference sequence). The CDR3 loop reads CSAREGLMLTVTEAFF. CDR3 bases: TGCAGTGCTAGAGAGGGCCTCATGTTGACGGTAACTGAAGCTTTCTTT.

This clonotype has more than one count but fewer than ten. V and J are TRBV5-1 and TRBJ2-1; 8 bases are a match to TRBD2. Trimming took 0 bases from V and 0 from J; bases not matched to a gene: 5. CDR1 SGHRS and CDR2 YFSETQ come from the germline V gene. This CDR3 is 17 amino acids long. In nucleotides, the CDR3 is TGCGCCAGCAGCTTGGGGGGGCGGGAGGCCTCCTACAATGAGCAGTTCTTC. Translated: CASSLGGREASYNEQFF.

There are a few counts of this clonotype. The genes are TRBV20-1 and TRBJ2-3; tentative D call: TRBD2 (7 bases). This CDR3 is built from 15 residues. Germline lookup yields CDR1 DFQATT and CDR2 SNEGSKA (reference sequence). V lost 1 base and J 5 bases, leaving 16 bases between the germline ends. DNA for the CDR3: TGCAGTGCTAGAGCTGGTGGGGGGGCCAGAGATACGCAGTATTTT. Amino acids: CSARAGGGARDTQYF.